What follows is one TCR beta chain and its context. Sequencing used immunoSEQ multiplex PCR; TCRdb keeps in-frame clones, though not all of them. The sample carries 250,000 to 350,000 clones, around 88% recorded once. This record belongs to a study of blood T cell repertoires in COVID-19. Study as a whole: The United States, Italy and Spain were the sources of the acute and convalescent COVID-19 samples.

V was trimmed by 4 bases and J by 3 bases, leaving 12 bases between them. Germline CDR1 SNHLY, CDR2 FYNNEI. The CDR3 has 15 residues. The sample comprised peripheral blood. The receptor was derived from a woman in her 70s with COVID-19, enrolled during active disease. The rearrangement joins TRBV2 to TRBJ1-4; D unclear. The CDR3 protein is CASSVEGTANEKLFF. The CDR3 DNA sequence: TGTGCCAGCAGTGTTGAGGGCACAGCTAATGAAAAACTGTTTTTT. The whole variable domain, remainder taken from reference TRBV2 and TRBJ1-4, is EPEVTQTPSHQVTQMGQEVILRCVPISNHLYFYWYRQILGQKVEFLVSFYNNEISEKSEIFDDQFSVERPDGSNFTLKIRSTKLEDSAMYFCASSVEGTANEKLFFGSGTQLSVL.